This T cell receptor (beta chain) was retrieved from a study of T-cell reconstitution after alpha-beta-depleted transplantation in children (dated by TCRdb to between 2015 and 2016). For the wider study: The study quantitatively tracked T-cell immune reconstitution after TCRalphabeta/CD19-depleted allogeneic hematopoietic cell transplantation in children using TCR repertoire profiling.

The germline V end is reduced by 4 bases and the J end by 1 base; junction bases left unmatched: 3. According to the germline V gene, CDR1 reads SGHRS and CDR2 reads YFSETQ. Including cysteine and phenylalanine, the CDR3 has 15 amino acids. The CDR3 DNA has 45 bases and is translated from base 1. Library preparation was by PCR. TCRdb lists the instrument as Illumina HiSeq 2500. TCR library preparation used molecular barcoding, with unique molecular identifiers applied to normalize quantification of the TCRbeta repertoire. TCRdb reanalyzed the raw reads on its own, using fastp at Q25 for trimming and MiXCR for clone calling, and kept in-frame beta chains. One record per CDR3 amino acid sequence lists the most common genes and DNA. In all, the sample holds some 200,000 distinct CDR3 sequences, and about 6.3% of those were seen once. Of the sample, 3% to 3.5% falls within the top ten clones. Details on this clonotype: The antigen it recognizes is unknown. Base qualities are missing; no much larger clone stands one base away.

The sample here was PBMCs from the stem cell graft donor, taken from the stem cell graft. Here the chain combines TRBV5-1 and TRBJ2-7, with 12 junctional bases fitting TRBD1. The TCR sequence derives from a human donor who donated a stem cell graft to a child with Wiskott-Aldrich syndrome. The CDR3 region reads CASSTGQGASYEQYF. The DNA reads as follows: TGCGCCAGCAGCACGGGACAGGGGGCATCCTACGAGCAGTACTTC.